A single sample gave rise to the 8 T cell receptor beta chains below, sequenced in a study of T-cell memory formation after mild COVID-19. TCRdb reanalysed the 5' RACE reads using MiXCR and keeps one entry per CDR3 protein. Here the sample spans 120,000 to 150,000 distinct CDR3 sequences, approximately 6% being singletons. The sample consisted of PBMCs or a T cell subset sorted from them (not recorded which). All receptors derive from an adult woman who had mild COVID-19 (a few samples of this study predate the infection). Cell type and time point are not known.

This clonotype showed up many times. The chain recombines TRBV7-9 with TRBJ2-3; TRBD2 agrees at 10 bases. V gave up 3 bases and J gave up 0 bases; unmatched junction bases: 6. From germline, CDR1 is SEHNR and CDR2 FQNEAQ (reference sequence). The CDR3 extends over 17 amino acids. The CDR3 DNA sequence: TGTGCCAGCAGCTTCAGCACTAGCGGGGCGAGCACAGATACGCAGTATTTT. Translating it yields CASSFSTSGASTDTQYF.

V and J are TRBV29-1 and TRBJ2-3, with a possible D match to TRBD2 (7 bases). CDR3 length: 21 residues. V shed 3 bases and J shed 2 bases, with 33 bases lying between them. The germline V gene has CDR1 SQVTM and CDR2 ANQGSEA. The CDR3 protein is CSVDHRDIKGLGGLTTDTQYF. DNA of the CDR3: TGCAGCGTTGATCACCGGGACATAAAGGGCCTCGGGGGGCTGACCACAGATACGCAGTATTTT.

This clonotype was seen a handful of times. The V and J genes are TRBV20-1 and TRBJ1-1; D is perhaps TRBD1 (5 bases). Germline CDR1 DFQATT, CDR2 SNEGSKA (reference sequence). The germline V and J ends were trimmed by 3 bases and 4 bases, with 24 bases remaining between them. There are 17 residues in the CDR3. CDR3 residues: CSARAGTGGSFFTEAFF. For the CDR3, the DNA is TGCAGTGCTAGGGCCGGGACGGGGGGGTCTTTTTTCACTGAAGCTTTCTTT.

In this sample, this clonotype turned up many times. The junction differs from germline at one of its ends, possibly a read error. The J gene is TRBJ2-3, the V gene TRBV5-1, with no clear D. Germline V gene sequence: CDR1 SGHRS, CDR2 YFSETQ. The CDR3 covers 14 residues. The CDR3 here is CASSLGRSTDTQYF. The CDR3 region has the DNA TGTGCCAGCAGCTTAGGGCGGAGCACAGATACGCAGTATTTT.

In this sample, this clonotype turned up many times. The chain uses TRBV24-1 and TRBJ1-1; D gene uncertain. The V gene's germline CDR1 is KGHDR and CDR2 SFDVKD. Trimming took 4 bases from V and 10 from J, leaving 18 bases between them. This CDR3 contains 14 residues. CDR3 nucleotides: TGTGCCACCAGTGACCTAACACACTCCGCCGGAGCTTTCTTT. The encoded protein is CATSDLTHSAGAFF.

This clonotype was recorded once. This chain uses TRBV19 with TRBJ1-2, with 7 bases identical to TRBD1. This CDR3 comprises 13 residues. With 10 bases clipped from V and 4 bases from J, the junction kept 9 bases outside the gene matches. Germline loops: CDR1 LNHDA, CDR2 SQIVND (reference sequence). The CDR3 sequence is CATLGTAGYGYTF. CDR3 sequence (DNA): TGTGCCACCTTGGGGACAGCTGGCTATGGCTACACCTTC.

This clonotype appeared a few times. The chain links TRBV2 to TRBJ2-1; 9 positions agree with TRBD1. There are 14 residues in the CDR3. With 5 bases clipped from V and 12 bases from J, the junction kept 11 bases outside the gene matches. The germline CDR1 and CDR2 sequences are SNHLY and FYNNEI. Here the CDR3 reads CASSIDRGGIVQFF. The CDR3 nucleotides are TGTGCCAGCAGTATAGACAGGGGGGGTATCGTGCAGTTCTTC.

This clonotype occurred many times. The V and J genes are TRBV20-1 and TRBJ1-1; D gene ambiguous. This CDR3 region has 12 residues. With 3 bases removed from V and 6 bases from J, the gap between germline ends came to 11 bases. The germline CDR1 and CDR2 sequences are DFQATT and SNEGSKA (reference sequence). CDR3 coding DNA: TGCAGTGCTAGTAGAGGAGGTGCTGAAGCTTTCTTT. Translating it yields CSASRGGAEAFF.